These T cell receptor beta chains were read from a single sample in a study of shared clonotypes between healthy human individuals. Some clones are missing from TCRdb's copy, which holds only in-frame ones; the method was immunoSEQ multiplex PCR. The sample lists about 2.4 million clones; around nine tenths were seen once. Sequenced: naive CD4+ T cells sorted from blood. The source is a man aged 18 to 30 in good health. Both conserved end residues are part of each CDR3. D genes are given only for firm matches. Not all rows give a size; the values are once, few, many and, for expanded clones, a class.

cdr3_aa: CASSQSRASGNTIYF; cdr3_nt: TGTGCCAGTAGTCAATCGCGGGCCTCGGGAAACACCATATATTTT; d_call: .; j_call: TRBJ1-3; clone_size: .; v_call: TRBV19
cdr3_aa: CASRALTRGETQYF; cdr3_nt: TGTGCCAGCAGGGCCTTGACCCGGGGAGAGACCCAGTACTTC; d_call: .; j_call: TRBJ2-5; clone_size: .; v_call: TRBV6-5
cdr3_aa: CASSTLAGDSYNEQFF; cdr3_nt: TGTGCCAGCAGTACCTTGGCGGGAGACTCCTACAATGAGCAGTTCTTC; d_call: TRBD2; j_call: TRBJ2-1; clone_size: .; v_call: TRBV11-2
cdr3_aa: CASSLAAGASHNEQFF; cdr3_nt: TGTGCTAGCAGCTTAGCCGCGGGGGCTAGCCACAATGAGCAGTTCTTC; d_call: .; j_call: TRBJ2-1; clone_size: .; v_call: TRBV7-7
cdr3_aa: CASSQVIGSAGYTF; cdr3_nt: TGCGCCAGCAGCCAAGTTATAGGGTCGGCGGGCTACACCTTC; d_call: .; j_call: TRBJ1-2; clone_size: .; v_call: TRBV4-1
cdr3_aa: CASSPGASGTNTGELFF; cdr3_nt: TGTGCCAGCTCACCAGGGGCTAGCGGGACGAACACCGGGGAGCTGTTTTTT; d_call: TRBD2; j_call: TRBJ2-2; clone_size: .; v_call: TRBV18
cdr3_aa: CASSERGQGSPLHF; cdr3_nt: TGTGCCAGCAGTGAACGGGGGCAGGGTTCACCCCTCCACTTT; d_call: .; j_call: TRBJ1-6; clone_size: .; v_call: TRBV25-1
cdr3_aa: CAGQGWQGAVTGELFF; cdr3_nt: TGTGCCGGACAGGGGTGGCAGGGGGCTGTCACCGGGGAGCTGTTTTTT; d_call: TRBD1; j_call: TRBJ2-2; clone_size: .; v_call: TRBV11-2
cdr3_aa: CASSESPPNTGELFF; cdr3_nt: TGTGCCAGCAGTGAATCCCCCCCGAACACCGGGGAGCTGTTTTTT; d_call: .; j_call: TRBJ2-2; clone_size: .; v_call: TRBV2
cdr3_aa: CASSPQGWDTEAFF; cdr3_nt: TGTGCCAGCTCACCCCAGGGGTGGGACACTGAAGCTTTCTTT; d_call: .; j_call: TRBJ1-1; clone_size: .; v_call: TRBV18
cdr3_aa: CASRVGGVKGTQYF; cdr3_nt: TGTGCCAGCCGGGTGGGAGGGGTCAAGGGTACGCAGTATTTT; d_call: TRBD2; j_call: TRBJ2-3; clone_size: .; v_call: TRBV25-1
cdr3_aa: CASTDPRGYEQYF; cdr3_nt: TGTGCCAGCACCGACCCCCGAGGGTACGAGCAGTACTTC; d_call: .; j_call: TRBJ2-7; clone_size: .; v_call: TRBV28
cdr3_aa: CASSVLSGGADNEQFF; cdr3_nt: TGTGCCAGCAGCGTACTGAGCGGGGGAGCGGACAATGAGCAGTTCTTC; d_call: TRBD2; j_call: TRBJ2-1; clone_size: .; v_call: TRBV9
cdr3_aa: CASSGQGSSYNEQFF; cdr3_nt: TGTGCCAGCAGCGGACAGGGGAGCTCCTACAATGAGCAGTTCTTC; d_call: TRBD1; j_call: TRBJ2-1; clone_size: .; v_call: TRBV2
cdr3_aa: CAWSLIRDRGGEQYF; cdr3_nt: TGTGCCTGGAGTCTTATACGGGACAGGGGGGGCGAGCAGTACTTC; d_call: TRBD1; j_call: TRBJ2-7; clone_size: .; v_call: TRBV30
cdr3_aa: CAWRPGLGSYNEQFF; cdr3_nt: TGTGCCTGGAGACCGGGACTGGGCTCCTACAATGAGCAGTTCTTC; d_call: .; j_call: TRBJ2-1; clone_size: .; v_call: TRBV30
cdr3_aa: CASSYPPAAEQFF; cdr3_nt: TGTGCCAGCAGTTACCCGCCGGCGGCTGAGCAGTTCTTC; d_call: .; j_call: TRBJ2-1; clone_size: .; v_call: TRBV6-6
cdr3_aa: CAISEGPTGSNEKLFF; cdr3_nt: TGTGCCATCAGTGAGGGTCCCACAGGAAGTAATGAAAAACTGTTTTTT; d_call: .; j_call: TRBJ1-4; clone_size: .; v_call: TRBV10-3
cdr3_aa: CASSLGGDSPLHF; cdr3_nt: TGTGCCAGCAGCTTAGGCGGGGATTCACCCCTCCACTTT; d_call: .; j_call: TRBJ1-6; clone_size: .; v_call: TRBV5-5
cdr3_aa: CASSQDRRGEQFF; cdr3_nt: TGTGCCAGCAGCCAAGATCGGCGGGGGGAGCAGTTCTTC; d_call: TRBD2; j_call: TRBJ2-1; clone_size: .; v_call: TRBV4-2
cdr3_aa: CASSPRPPTGIYGYTF; cdr3_nt: TGTGCCAGCAGTCCGCGCCCCCCGACAGGAATTTATGGCTACACCTTC; d_call: .; j_call: TRBJ1-2; clone_size: .; v_call: TRBV28
cdr3_aa: CASSSQGVDTDTQYF; cdr3_nt: TGTGCCAGCTCGTCCCAAGGGGTCGACACAGATACGCAGTATTTT; d_call: .; j_call: TRBJ2-3; clone_size: .; v_call: TRBV18
cdr3_aa: CASREDMVDTEAFF; cdr3_nt: TGTGCCAGCAGGGAAGACATGGTCGACACTGAAGCTTTCTTT; d_call: .; j_call: TRBJ1-1; clone_size: once; v_call: TRBV6-5
cdr3_aa: CASNPDRGNTGELFF; cdr3_nt: TGTGCCAGCAACCCAGACAGGGGAAACACCGGGGAGCTGTTTTTT; d_call: TRBD1; j_call: TRBJ2-2; clone_size: .; v_call: TRBV2
cdr3_aa: CASSDVGGASTEAFF; cdr3_nt: TGTGCCAGCAGTGACGTCGGGGGGGCCAGTACTGAAGCTTTCTTT; d_call: .; j_call: TRBJ1-1; clone_size: .; v_call: TRBV2
cdr3_aa: CASSSGLAGQETQYF; cdr3_nt: TGTGCCAGCAGCTCCGGACTAGCGGGGCAGGAGACCCAGTACTTC; d_call: TRBD2; j_call: TRBJ2-5; clone_size: .; v_call: TRBV5-4
cdr3_aa: CASSQPGGVEQFF; cdr3_nt: TGTGCCAGCAGCCAGCCCGGGGGTGTTGAGCAGTTCTTC; d_call: .; j_call: TRBJ2-1; clone_size: .; v_call: TRBV14
cdr3_aa: CASSLGAGGYSPLHF; cdr3_nt: TGCGCCAGCAGCTTGGGCGCAGGGGGTTATTCACCCCTCCACTTT; d_call: TRBD1; j_call: TRBJ1-6; clone_size: .; v_call: TRBV5-1
cdr3_aa: CASTKRGAPLYGYTF; cdr3_nt: TGTGCCAGTACCAAACGAGGGGCGCCTCTCTATGGCTACACCTTC; d_call: .; j_call: TRBJ1-2; clone_size: .; v_call: TRBV19
cdr3_aa: CAISPIGGRGGYTF; cdr3_nt: TGTGCCATCAGCCCCATTGGGGGCAGAGGCGGCTACACCTTC; d_call: .; j_call: TRBJ1-2; clone_size: .; v_call: TRBV10-3
cdr3_aa: CARSLVRDSDASGGRTNYGYTF; cdr3_nt: TGTGCCAGAAGCTTGGTGCGGGACAGCGACGCTTCGGGGGGTCGAACTAACTATGGCTACACCTTC; d_call: TRBD1; j_call: TRBJ1-2; clone_size: few; v_call: TRBV5-3
cdr3_aa: CASSEDRGTNQPQHF; cdr3_nt: TGTGCCAGCAGTGAGGACAGGGGGACCAATCAGCCCCAGCATTTT; d_call: TRBD1; j_call: TRBJ1-5; clone_size: few; v_call: TRBV6-1
cdr3_aa: CASSLGTVRWSGEQYF; cdr3_nt: TGCGCCAGCAGCTTGGGGACAGTGAGGTGGTCGGGCGAGCAGTACTTC; d_call: .; j_call: TRBJ2-7; clone_size: once; v_call: TRBV5-1
cdr3_aa: CASSLAGYGYGYTF; cdr3_nt: TGCGCCAGCAGCTTAGCAGGGTACGGCTATGGCTACACCTTC; d_call: .; j_call: TRBJ1-2; clone_size: .; v_call: TRBV5-1
cdr3_aa: CASSARLISSSNQPQHF; cdr3_nt: TGTGCCAGCAGCGCAAGACTGATATCTTCGAGCAATCAGCCCCAGCATTTT; d_call: .; j_call: TRBJ1-5; clone_size: .; v_call: TRBV7-2
cdr3_aa: CASSPGLAGNKNIQYF; cdr3_nt: TGTGCCAGCAGCCCGGGACTAGCGGGAAACAAAAACATTCAGTACTTC; d_call: TRBD2; j_call: TRBJ2-4; clone_size: once; v_call: TRBV7-2
cdr3_aa: CASSASGGNTEAFF; cdr3_nt: TGTGCCAGCAGTGCCTCAGGGGGAAACACTGAAGCTTTCTTT; d_call: TRBD1; j_call: TRBJ1-1; clone_size: .; v_call: TRBV6-5
cdr3_aa: CASSLARGLEAFF; cdr3_nt: TGTGCCAGCAGCTTAGCGCGGGGCCTTGAAGCTTTCTTT; d_call: .; j_call: TRBJ1-1; clone_size: once; v_call: TRBV7-2
cdr3_aa: CASSACSTPGTGIYRYGYTF; cdr3_nt: TGTGCCAGCAGCGCCTGCAGTACGCCCGGGACAGGGATTTATCGCTATGGCTACACCTTC; d_call: TRBD1; j_call: TRBJ1-2; clone_size: .; v_call: TRBV11-3
cdr3_aa: CSALGTEAFF; cdr3_nt: TGCAGTGCTTTGGGCACTGAAGCTTTCTTT; d_call: .; j_call: TRBJ1-1; clone_size: .; v_call: TRBV20-1
cdr3_aa: CASSLGGNYNSPLHF; cdr3_nt: TGTGCCAGCAGTTTAGGGGGGAACTATAATTCACCCCTCCACTTT; d_call: .; j_call: TRBJ1-6; clone_size: .; v_call: TRBV28
cdr3_aa: CASSPRSSGGVGETQYF; cdr3_nt: TGTGCCAGCTCACCTCGCTCTAGCGGGGGGGTTGGAGAGACCCAGTACTTC; d_call: TRBD2; j_call: TRBJ2-5; clone_size: .; v_call: TRBV18
cdr3_aa: CASSSPAGLRYEQYF; cdr3_nt: TGTGCCAGTAGTAGCCCGGCGGGACTCCGCTACGAGCAGTACTTC; d_call: .; j_call: TRBJ2-7; clone_size: .; v_call: TRBV19
cdr3_aa: CASSQTSTDTQYF; cdr3_nt: TGCGCCAGCAGCCAAACTAGCACAGATACGCAGTATTTT; d_call: .; j_call: TRBJ2-3; clone_size: .; v_call: TRBV4-1
cdr3_aa: CASSLDLGSNEQFF; cdr3_nt: TGTGCCAGCAGCTTAGATTTAGGGAGCAATGAGCAGTTCTTC; d_call: .; j_call: TRBJ2-1; clone_size: .; v_call: TRBV7-2
cdr3_aa: CASSKALGFSYEQYF; cdr3_nt: TGTGCCAGCAGCAAAGCCCTGGGATTCTCCTACGAGCAGTACTTC; d_call: .; j_call: TRBJ2-7; clone_size: .; v_call: TRBV21-1
cdr3_aa: CASREGANTGELFF; cdr3_nt: TGTGCCAGCAGGGAGGGGGCGAACACCGGGGAGCTGTTTTTT; d_call: .; j_call: TRBJ2-2; clone_size: .; v_call: TRBV9
cdr3_aa: CASSRGGETQYF; cdr3_nt: TGTGCCAGCAGCCGGGGGGGTGAGACCCAGTACTTC; d_call: TRBD2; j_call: TRBJ2-5; clone_size: .; v_call: TRBV11-2
cdr3_aa: CASIQGLNTEAFF; cdr3_nt: TGTGCCAGCATTCAGGGCTTGAACACTGAAGCTTTCTTT; d_call: .; j_call: TRBJ1-1; clone_size: few; v_call: TRBV7-2
cdr3_aa: CASSKGDRDFGEQYF; cdr3_nt: TGTGCCAGCAGCAAAGGGGACAGGGATTTCGGCGAGCAGTACTTC; d_call: TRBD1; j_call: TRBJ2-7; clone_size: .; v_call: TRBV7-9
cdr3_aa: CASTPTGGEGNQPQHF; cdr3_nt: TGTGCCAGTACCCCGACAGGGGGGGAGGGAAATCAGCCCCAGCATTTT; d_call: TRBD1; j_call: TRBJ1-5; clone_size: .; v_call: TRBV19
cdr3_aa: CASTAGQSYGYTF; cdr3_nt: TGTGCCAGCACGGCCGGACAGAGCTATGGCTACACCTTC; d_call: .; j_call: TRBJ1-2; clone_size: .; v_call: TRBV6-1
cdr3_aa: CASSYGTENTEAFF; cdr3_nt: TGTGCCAGCAGTTACGGGACAGAGAACACTGAAGCTTTCTTT; d_call: TRBD1; j_call: TRBJ1-1; clone_size: .; v_call: TRBV6-6
cdr3_aa: CAISRTGLLDGYTF; cdr3_nt: TGTGCCATCAGTAGGACAGGGCTTTTAGATGGCTACACCTTC; d_call: TRBD1; j_call: TRBJ1-2; clone_size: once; v_call: TRBV10-3
cdr3_aa: CASSLFSGTENTEAFF; cdr3_nt: TGTGCCAGCAGCTTATTTTCCGGGACAGAAAACACTGAAGCTTTCTTT; d_call: TRBD1; j_call: TRBJ1-1; clone_size: .; v_call: TRBV7-2
cdr3_aa: CASKEGGVRTEAFF; cdr3_nt: TGTGCCAGCAAGGAAGGCGGGGTTCGCACTGAAGCTTTCTTT; d_call: .; j_call: TRBJ1-1; clone_size: .; v_call: TRBV6-1
cdr3_aa: CASSYRDGAPEKLFF; cdr3_nt: TGTGCCAGCAGCTACAGGGACGGGGCCCCCGAAAAACTGTTTTTT; d_call: .; j_call: TRBJ1-4; clone_size: .; v_call: TRBV11-1
cdr3_aa: CASSLEGLSNQPQHF; cdr3_nt: TGTGCCAGCAGTTTAGAAGGGCTGAGCAATCAGCCCCAGCATTTT; d_call: .; j_call: TRBJ1-5; clone_size: once; v_call: TRBV27
cdr3_aa: CASSPNRDEQYF; cdr3_nt: TGTGCCAGCTCACCGAATAGAGACGAGCAGTACTTC; d_call: .; j_call: TRBJ2-7; clone_size: .; v_call: TRBV18
cdr3_aa: CASSIDRQGRNTEAFF; cdr3_nt: TGTGCCAGTAGTATAGATCGACAGGGGCGGAACACTGAAGCTTTCTTT; d_call: TRBD1; j_call: TRBJ1-1; clone_size: .; v_call: TRBV19